A single sample is the source of the 3 T cell receptor beta chains below, sequenced in a study of blood T cells in healthy people across ages. Then a second PCR, running about 6 to 12 cycles, was carried out with a sample-barcoded 5' primer and a J-beta primer mix. A single record per CDR3 protein comes from TCRdb applying MiXCR to the 5' RACE reads. The repertoire holds over 1,300,000 distinct CDR3 sequences, with almost 60% as singletons. The material sequenced was blood. The receptors here all came from a man aged 18-30 years in good health.

This clonotype was picked up a small number of times. The chain carries TRBV6-6 and TRBJ2-5; a weak D match, TRBD1 (5 bases). Per the germline V gene, CDR1 is MNHNY and CDR2 is SVGAGI (reference sequence). The CDR3 length is 12 residues. V lost 6 bases to trimming and J lost 6 bases, with 11 bases between them. CDR3 residues: CASSQDKKTQYF. CDR3 coding DNA: TGTGCCAGCAGCCAGGACAAAAAGACCCAGTACTTC.

The chain uses TRBV5-1 and TRBJ2-7, with D hard to call. Germline-derived CDR1 and CDR2 are SGHRS and YFSETQ. The CDR3 extends over 13 amino acids. V was trimmed by 2 bases and J by 5 bases, leaving 11 bases between them. The CDR3: CASSFNPSDEQYF. CDR3 DNA sequence: TGCGCCAGCAGCTTTAACCCAAGTGACGAGCAGTACTTC. The full variable domain, completed using reference TRBV5-1 and TRBJ2-7, is KAGVTQTPRYLIKTRGQQVTLSCSPISGHRSVSWYQQTPGQGLQFLFEYFSETQRNKGNFPGRFSGRQFSNSRSEMNVSTLELGDSALYLCASSFNPSDEQYFGPGTRLTVT.

This clonotype was counted only a few times. V is TRBV5-5 and J is TRBJ2-7; tentative D call: TRBD1 (6 bases). Deletions cut 3 bases from V and 3 bases from J, with 13 bases between. Germline CDR1 reads SGHKS; CDR2 reads YYEKEE (reference sequence). CDR3 length equals 14 residues. The CDR3: CASSSQGANYEQYF. As DNA, the CDR3 is TGTGCCAGCAGCTCACAGGGCGCTAACTACGAGCAGTACTTC.